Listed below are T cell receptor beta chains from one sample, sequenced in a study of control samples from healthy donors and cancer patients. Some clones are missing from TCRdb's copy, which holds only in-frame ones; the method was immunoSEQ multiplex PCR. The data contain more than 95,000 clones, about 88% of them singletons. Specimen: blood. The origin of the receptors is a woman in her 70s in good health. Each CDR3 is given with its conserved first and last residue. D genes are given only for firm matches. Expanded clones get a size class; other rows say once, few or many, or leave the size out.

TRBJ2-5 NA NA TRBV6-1 CASSEQGRETQYF TGTGCCAGCAGTGAACAGGGTCGGGAGACCCAGTACTTC
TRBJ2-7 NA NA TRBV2 CASSGDMGRFDEQYF TGTGCCAGCAGTGGGGACATGGGTCGGTTCGACGAGCAGTACTTC
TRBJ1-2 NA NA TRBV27 CASSLQESYGYTF TGTGCCAGCAGTTTACAGGAGTCCTATGGCTACACCTTC
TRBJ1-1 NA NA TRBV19 CASSIAGSEAFF TGTGCCAGTAGTATAGCGGGGTCTGAAGCTTTCTTT
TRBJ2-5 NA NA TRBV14 CASSQAPRETQYF TGTGCCAGCAGCCAAGCACCTCGGGAGACCCAGTACTTC
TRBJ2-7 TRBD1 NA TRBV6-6 CASSPDRASSYEQYF TGTGCCAGCAGTCCGGACAGGGCCAGCTCCTACGAGCAGTACTTC
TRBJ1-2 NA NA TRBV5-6 CASSSLTGNYGYTF TGTGCCAGCAGCTCCTTAACAGGGAACTATGGCTACACCTTC
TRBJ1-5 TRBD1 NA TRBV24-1 CATSDAHRGSNQPQHF TGTGCCACCAGTGATGCCCACAGGGGCAGCAATCAGCCCCAGCATTTT
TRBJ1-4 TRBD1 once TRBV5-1 CASSLEGTGGEKLFF TGCGCCAGCAGCTTGGAGGGGACAGGGGGTGAAAAACTGTTTTTT
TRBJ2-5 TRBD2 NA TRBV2 CASSETSGGQETQYF TGTGCCAGCAGTGAGACTAGCGGGGGCCAAGAGACCCAGTACTTC
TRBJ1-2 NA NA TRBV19 CASWGRGGYTF TGTGCCTCTTGGGGGAGGGGGGGCTACACCTTC
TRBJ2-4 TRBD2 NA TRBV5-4 CASSLAGGGNIQYF TGTGCCAGCAGCTTGGCCGGGGGGGGAAACATTCAGTACTTC
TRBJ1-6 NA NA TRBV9 CASSAPGSSGSPLHF TGTGCCAGCAGCGCCCCAGGGTCTAGCGGTTCACCCCTCCACTTT
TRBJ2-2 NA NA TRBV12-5 CASGLEAGELFF TGTGCTAGTGGTTTGGAGGCCGGGGAGCTGTTTTTT
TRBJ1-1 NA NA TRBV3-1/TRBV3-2 CASSFGVTEAFF TGTGCCAGCAGCTTCGGGGTCACTGAAGCTTTCTTT
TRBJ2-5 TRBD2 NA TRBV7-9 CASRRLAETQYF TGTGCCAGCAGGAGACTAGCGGAGACCCAGTACTTC
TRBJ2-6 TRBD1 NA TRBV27 CASSSGGTGANVLTF TGTGCCAGCAGTTCAGGGGGTACTGGGGCCAACGTCCTGACTTTC
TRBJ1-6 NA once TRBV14 CASSISDSSPLHF TGTGCCAGCAGCATCTCGGACAGTTCACCCCTCCACTTT
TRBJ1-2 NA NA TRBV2 CASSPQGRDGYTF TGTGCCAGCAGTCCCCAGGGGAGGGATGGCTACACCTTC
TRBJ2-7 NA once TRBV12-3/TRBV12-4 CASSLVGSYEQYF TGTGCCAGCAGTTTAGTCGGATCCTACGAGCAGTACTTC
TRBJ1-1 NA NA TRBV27 CASSLGRGTEAFF TGTGCCAGCAGTTTAGGCAGGGGTACTGAAGCTTTCTTT
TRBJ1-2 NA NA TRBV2 CASSTDLYGYTF TGTGCCAGCAGTACCGACCTCTATGGCTACACCTTC
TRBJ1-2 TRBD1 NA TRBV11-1 CASSLEPGGNLDGYTF TGTGCCAGCAGCTTAGAGCCAGGGGGCAACCTTGATGGCTACACCTTC
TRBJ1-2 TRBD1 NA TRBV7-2 CASSLGTGVHGYTF TGTGCCAGCAGCCTCGGGACAGGGGTTCACGGCTACACCTTC
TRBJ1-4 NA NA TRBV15 CATSRAGRKLFF TGTGCCACCAGCAGAGCCGGGAGAAAACTGTTTTTT
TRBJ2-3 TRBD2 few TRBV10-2 CASSELTSGPVGDTQYF TGCGCCAGCAGTGAGCTAACTAGCGGGCCCGTGGGAGATACGCAGTATTTT
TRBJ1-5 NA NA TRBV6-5 CASTLTVSSNQPQHF TGTGCCAGCACCCTTACAGTGTCGAGCAATCAGCCCCAGCATTTT
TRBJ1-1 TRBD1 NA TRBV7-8 CASSLTTGVMNTEAFF TGTGCCAGCAGCTTAACGACAGGGGTTATGAACACTGAAGCTTTCTTT
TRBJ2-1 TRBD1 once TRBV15 CATSPGQGTFF TGTGCCACCAGCCCGGGACAGGGTACATTCTTC
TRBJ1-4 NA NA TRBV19 CASSEGFEKLFF TGTGCCAGTAGTGAAGGGTTCGAAAAACTGTTTTTT
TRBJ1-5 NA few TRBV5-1 CASSLGQGSNQPQHF TGCGCCAGCAGCTTGGGGCAGGGGAGCAATCAGCCCCAGCATTTT
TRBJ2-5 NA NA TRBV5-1 CASSPERETQYF TGCGCCAGCAGCCCGGAGAGGGAGACCCAGTACTTC
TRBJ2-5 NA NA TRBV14 CASSRGRGRETQYF TGTGCCAGCAGCCGTGGGCGGGGGCGCGAGACCCAGTACTTC
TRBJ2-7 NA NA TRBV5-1 CASSLGPDLSSYEQYF TGCGCCAGCAGCTTGGGGCCAGATTTAAGCTCCTACGAGCAGTACTTC
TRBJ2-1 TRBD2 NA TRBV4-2 CASRLAGVNSEQFF TGTGCCAGCCGACTAGCGGGGGTTAATAGTGAGCAGTTCTTC
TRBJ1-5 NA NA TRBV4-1 CASSQGGADGSNQPQHF TGCGCCAGCAGCCAAGGGGGCGCCGACGGGAGCAATCAGCCCCAGCATTTT